The rows below give T cell receptor beta chains drawn from one sample of a study of T-cell reconstitution after alpha-beta-depleted transplantation in children. TCRdb passed the PCR reads through MiXCR, listing each CDR3 protein once. The sample lists 200,000 to 250,000 distinct CDR3 sequences, around 7.8% seen once, with nearly 6.5% in the top ten. The sequencing used PBMCs, mostly from graft donor cells, collected 180 days after TCRalphabeta/CD19-depleted stem cell transplant. These receptors all come from a male patient younger than 18 who had a stem cell transplant for acute lymphoblastic leukemia, so the T cells may come from the graft donor. CDR3s include the opening cysteine and the closing phenylalanine or tryptophan.

v_gene: TRBV6-5; CDR3aa: CASSYSGEGNQPQHF
v_gene: TRBV7-2; CDR3aa: CASSTTRDRGTGELFF
v_gene: TRBV6-2/TRBV6-3; CDR3aa: CASSYSGQPQHF
v_gene: TRBV3-1; CDR3aa: CASSQDHTGFDEQYF
v_gene: TRBV6-5; CDR3aa: CASSYSENTEAFF
v_gene: TRBV7-9; CDR3aa: CASSFRDRDNSPLHF
v_gene: TRBV20-1; CDR3aa: CSARIDSLFTEAFF
v_gene: TRBV6-5; CDR3aa: CASSYSISRGTGELFF
v_gene: TRBV4-3; CDR3aa: CASSQDGNTEAFF
v_gene: TRBV7-2; CDR3aa: CASSLVVDSTYEQYF
v_gene: TRBV13; CDR3aa: CASSWTDGRGNSPLHF
v_gene: TRBV7-9; CDR3aa: CASSAQGYEQYF
v_gene: TRBV4-1; CDR3aa: CASSPPRASGDYNEQFF
v_gene: TRBV6-5; CDR3aa: CASSSGGDRVPSYGYTF
v_gene: TRBV7-9; CDR3aa: CASSPFSGENTGELFF
v_gene: TRBV7-2; CDR3aa: CDSSPSSGGDNEQFF
v_gene: TRBV20-1; CDR3aa: CSAVDSGRVRYNEQFF
v_gene: TRBV7-9; CDR3aa: CASSLKVQGATDTQYF
v_gene: TRBV19; CDR3aa: CASIGYPGDMNTEAFF
v_gene: TRBV18; CDR3aa: CASSPTREDGTQYF
v_gene: TRBV13; CDR3aa: CASSFGDFDYNEQFF